This T cell receptor (beta chain) is drawn from a study of T cells in Graves' hyperthyroidism and ophthalmopathy. Overall study findings and caveats: In the blood, most expanded thyroid clonotypes above 0.001 appeared as well.

This clonotype was recorded at least ten times. The antigen remains undetermined. Germline CDR1 SGHRS, CDR2 YFSETQ. The CDR3 consists of 18 residues. The germline V and J ends were trimmed by 4 bases and 0 bases, with 21 bases remaining between them. Researchers amplified the TCR beta CDR3 regions from RNA transcripts. The TCR CDR3 first-round RT-PCR relied on the HTBI primer set. Each CDR3 protein is one row after TCRdb ran MiXCR on the multiplex PCR reads. The sample contains tens of thousands of distinct CDR3 sequences, 40% to 60% of which appear only once. Disease duration was under 3 months in the ophthalmopathy patients, who also had a Clinical Activity Score of at least 3 and a NOSPECS grade of at least 4.

The chain combines TRBV5-1 with TRBJ2-3; D might be TRBD2 (5 bases). The material sequenced was blood. The sequence was collected from a man aged 40-49 years with Graves' ophthalmopathy. The CDR3 nucleotides are TGCGCCAGCAGCCGCTCTTACTTTAGCGACGATAGCACAGATACGCAGTATTTT. Protein sequence: CASSRSYFSDDSTDTQYF.